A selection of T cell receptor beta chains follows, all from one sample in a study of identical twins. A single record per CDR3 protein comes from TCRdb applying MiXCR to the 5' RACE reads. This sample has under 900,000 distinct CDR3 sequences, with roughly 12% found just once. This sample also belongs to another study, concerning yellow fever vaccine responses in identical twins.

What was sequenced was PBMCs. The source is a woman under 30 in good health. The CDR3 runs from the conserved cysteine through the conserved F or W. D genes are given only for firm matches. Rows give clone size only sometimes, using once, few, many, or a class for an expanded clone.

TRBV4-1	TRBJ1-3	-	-	TGCGCCAGCAGCCAAGGTCGGCAAACCTCTGGAAACACCATATATTTT	CASSQGRQTSGNTIYF
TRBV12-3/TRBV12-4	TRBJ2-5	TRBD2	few	TGTGCCAGCAGCCTGGGGACTAGCGTTCCTAAGACCCAGTACTTC	CASSLGTSVPKTQYF
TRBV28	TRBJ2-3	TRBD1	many	TGTGCCAGCAGTTTTCAGGGGGCGCGGGATACGCAGTATTTT	CASSFQGARDTQYF
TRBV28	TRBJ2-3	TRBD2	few	TGTGCCAGCAGTTTATTCGGCTCTCTAGCGGGAGGCCGCACAGATACGCAGTATTTT	CASSLFGSLAGGRTDTQYF
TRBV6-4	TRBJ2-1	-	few	TGTGCCAGCAGTGACTACCCCCGGGAGAAAATAAACAATGAGCAGTTCTTC	CASSDYPREKINNEQFF
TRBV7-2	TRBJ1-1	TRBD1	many	TGTGCCAGCAGCATACACCTGACAGGGATCACTGAAGCTTTCTTT	CASSIHLTGITEAFF
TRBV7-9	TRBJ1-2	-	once	TGTGCCAGCATCGGGACGGATGGAAACTATGGCTACACCTTC	CASIGTDGNYGYTF
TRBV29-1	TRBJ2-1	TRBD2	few	TGCAGCGTTCTTGGGACTAGCGCTAACAATGAGCAGTTCTTC	CSVLGTSANNEQFF
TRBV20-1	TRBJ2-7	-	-	TGCAGTGCTACGCCGGGACAGGTAAAGCGGGAGTGGGACGAGCAGTACTTC	CSATPGQVKREWDEQYF
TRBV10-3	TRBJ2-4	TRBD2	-	TGTGCCATCAGTGAGGGGGAGGGCTCTGCCAAAAACATTCAGTACTTC	CAISEGEGSAKNIQYF
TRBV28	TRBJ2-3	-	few	TGTGCCAGCAGCAAAGACAGGAGTTTTACAGATACGCAGTATTTT	CASSKDRSFTDTQYF
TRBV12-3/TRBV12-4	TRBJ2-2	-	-	TGTGCCAGCACCCCCTGGGGTGTCGCCGGGGAGCTGTTTTTT	CASTPWGVAGELFF
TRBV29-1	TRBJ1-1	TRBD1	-	TGCAGCGTGTATAACAGGGGCAGGAACACTGAAGCTTTCTTT	CSVYNRGRNTEAFF
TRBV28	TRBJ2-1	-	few	TGTGCCAGCAGTCCCCGGGGGAGTGAGCAGTTCTTC	CASSPRGSEQFF
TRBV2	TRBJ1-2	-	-	TGTGCCAGCAGCGAAGGAACAGGTTTTGAAAGTGGCTACACCTTC	CASSEGTGFESGYTF
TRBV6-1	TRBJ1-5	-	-	TGTGCCAGCAGTGATCGAAAGTCGCTGGGGAGTCAGCCCCAGCATTTT	CASSDRKSLGSQPQHF
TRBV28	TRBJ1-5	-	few	TGTGCCAGCAGTGGTCTGGACAGCCCAAATCAGCCCCAGCATTTT	CASSGLDSPNQPQHF
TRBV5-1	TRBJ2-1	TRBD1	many	TGCGCCAGCGGCCAACAGGGGAGCTCCTACAATGAGCAGTTCTTC	CASGQQGSSYNEQFF
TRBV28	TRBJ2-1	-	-	TGTGCCAGCAGTTTATTTCCCCTCCGCGTCCGGGACGGACCCTACAATGAGCAGTTCTTC	CASSLFPLRVRDGPYNEQFF
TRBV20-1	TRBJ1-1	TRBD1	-	TGCAGTGCTAGAGCCAGGGGGTTTAAAACTGAAGCTTTCTTT	CSARARGFKTEAFF
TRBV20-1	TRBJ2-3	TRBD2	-	TGCAGTGCTAGAGTTCACGCTAGCGGGGCCCCAGATACGCAGTATTTT	CSARVHASGAPDTQYF
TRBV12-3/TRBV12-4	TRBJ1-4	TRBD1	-	TGTGCCAGCAGGGGCGGGACAGTGAAGAAAGCAACTAATGAAAAACTGTTTTTT	CASRGGTVKKATNEKLFF
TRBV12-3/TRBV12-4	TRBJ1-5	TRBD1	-	TGTGCCAGCAGCATCACAGGGGGCGGGAATCAGCCCCAGCATTTT	CASSITGGGNQPQHF
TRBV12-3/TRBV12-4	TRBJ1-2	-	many	TGTGCCAGCAGGCCAGGGTTTTGGGGTGGCTACACCTTC	CASRPGFWGGYTF
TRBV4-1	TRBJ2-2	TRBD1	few	TGCGCCAGCAGCCCCCGGGACAGTTCCATAGGGGAGCTGTTTTTT	CASSPRDSSIGELFF
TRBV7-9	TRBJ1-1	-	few	TGTGCCAGCAGCTCCGTCCCAGAGAGGAACACTGAAGCTTTCTTT	CASSSVPERNTEAFF
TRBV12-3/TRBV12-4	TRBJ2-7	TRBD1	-	TGTGCCAGCAGACGCCGGGACAGACCCTACGAGCAGTACTTC	CASRRRDRPYEQYF
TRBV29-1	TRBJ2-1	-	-	TGCAGCGTTGCCTGGGCGGGGACCTCCTACTTC	CSVAWAGTSYF
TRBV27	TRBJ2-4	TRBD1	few	TGTGCCAGCAGTTCAGGGACAGAAGCCAAAAACATTCAGTACTTC	CASSSGTEAKNIQYF
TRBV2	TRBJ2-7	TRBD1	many	TGTGCCAGCAGACGGACAGGGCAATACGAGCAGTACTTC	CASRRTGQYEQYF
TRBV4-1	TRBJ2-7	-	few	TGCGCCAGCAGCCAAGATTATTGGGGGAGAGGGGGCGAGCAGTACTTC	CASSQDYWGRGGEQYF
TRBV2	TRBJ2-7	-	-	TGTGCCAGCAATCCGAGACAGGCCTACGAGCAGTACTTC	CASNPRQAYEQYF
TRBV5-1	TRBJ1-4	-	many	TGCGCCAGCAGCGAGTGGACAGAGCGGAATGAAAAACTGTTTTTT	CASSEWTERNEKLFF
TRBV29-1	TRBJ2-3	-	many	TGCAGCGTTTGCACTAGCACATACACAGATACGCAGTATTTT	CSVCTSTYTDTQYF
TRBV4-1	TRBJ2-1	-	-	TGCGCCAGCAGCCAACCCCGGGGGTCCGCCTACAATGAGCAGTTCTTC	CASSQPRGSAYNEQFF
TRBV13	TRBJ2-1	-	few	TGTGCCAGCCGGTTCGGACCCACCGGGCATGAGCAGTTCTTC	CASRFGPTGHEQFF
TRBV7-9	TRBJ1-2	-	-	TGTGCCAGCAATAGGGGGGATTATGGCTACACCTTC	CASNRGDYGYTF
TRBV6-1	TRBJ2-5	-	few	TGTGCCAGCAAATGGACAGTCCAAGAGACCCAGTACTTC	CASKWTVQETQYF
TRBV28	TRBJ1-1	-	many	TGTGCCAGCAGCCGTTCCGGGGCCCACACTGAAGCTTTCTTT	CASSRSGAHTEAFF
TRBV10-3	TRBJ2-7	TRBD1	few	TGTGCCATCAGTGACGACAGGGGAGGCGAGCAGTACTTC	CAISDDRGGEQYF
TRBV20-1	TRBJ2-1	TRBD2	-	TGCAGTGCTAGCACCTCCGGGACTAGGAGTTTAAATGAGCAGTTCTTC	CSASTSGTRSLNEQFF
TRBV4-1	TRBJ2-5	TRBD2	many	TGCGCCAGCAGCCAAGATAGGGCGGGACTAGCGGGAAGAAGAGAGACCCAGTACTTC	CASSQDRAGLAGRRETQYF
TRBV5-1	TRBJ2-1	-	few	TGCGCCAGCAGCCCTACTAGAAGTCCCTACAATGAGCAGTTCTTC	CASSPTRSPYNEQFF
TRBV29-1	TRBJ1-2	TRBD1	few	TGCAGCGTTGTGCGACAGGGCCTTCGTGGCTACACCTTC	CSVVRQGLRGYTF
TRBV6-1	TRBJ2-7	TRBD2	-	TGTGCCAGCAGGTCCGGGACTAGCGGGATGTACGAGCAGTACTTC	CASRSGTSGMYEQYF
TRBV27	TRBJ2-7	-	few	TGTGCCAGCAGTTCGAGCCAAACCTACGAGCAGTACTTC	CASSSSQTYEQYF
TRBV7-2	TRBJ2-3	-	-	TGTGCCAGCAGCTTAATTACTAGGTTCACAGATACGCAGTATTTT	CASSLITRFTDTQYF
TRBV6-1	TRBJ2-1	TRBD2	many	TGTGCCAGCAGCCCATCCGGGACTAGCTACAATGAGCAGTTCTTC	CASSPSGTSYNEQFF
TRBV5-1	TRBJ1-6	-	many	TGCGCCAGCAGCTTGGACAGGCTCTATAATTCACCCCTCCACTTT	CASSLDRLYNSPLHF
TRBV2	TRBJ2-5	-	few	TGTGCCAGCAGTCCCACCTGGAGCGTTTCAGAGACCCAGTACTTC	CASSPTWSVSETQYF
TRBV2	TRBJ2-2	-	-	TGTACCATCTGTTTAATTCTGCGGCGGGGACGAGCGGACACCGGGGAGCTGTTTTTT	CTICLILRRGRADTGELFF
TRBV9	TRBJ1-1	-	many	TGTGCCAGCAGCTACTCGACGGAGAACACTGAAGCTTTCTTT	CASSYSTENTEAFF
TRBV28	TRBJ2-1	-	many	TGTGCCAGCAGTTTGGGGGGGCGAATCAATGAGCAGTTCTTC	CASSLGGRINEQFF
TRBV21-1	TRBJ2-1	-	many	TGTGCCAGCAGCAAAGGGACTAGCAATGAGCAGTTCTTC	CASSKGTSNEQFF